The 14 T cell receptor beta chains below all came from one sample that was sequenced in a study of blood T cell repertoires in COVID-19. Produced via immunoSEQ multiplex PCR; TCRdb's table is partial and in-frame only. The table shows about 130,000 clones, with approximately 85% occurring only once. Sequencing was carried out using peripheral blood. These receptors all come from a human donor in a cohort sampled during active COVID-19.

The CDR3 is CASSLTGAISTDTQYF. In nucleotides, the CDR3 is TGTGCCAGCAGTTTAACAGGGGCCATTAGCACAGATACGCAGTATTTT. The chain has TRBV27 and TRBJ2-3; TRBD1 matches 7 bases. Germline loops: CDR1 MNHEY, CDR2 SMNVEV (reference sequence). V gave up 2 bases and J gave up 0 bases; unmatched junction bases: 5. The CDR3 length is 16 residues.

V usage is TRBV7-8 and J usage is TRBJ2-2; D is perhaps TRBD1 (5 bases). Germline V gene lookup returns CDR1 SGHVS and CDR2 FQNEAQ. This CDR3 has 14 residues. The V gene lost 4 bases and the J gene lost 1 base, with 7 bases spanning the gap. Here the CDR3 reads CASSWQGNTGELFF. CDR3 DNA: TGTGCCAGCAGCTGGCAGGGGAACACCGGGGAGCTGTTTTTT.

The rearrangement uses TRBV27 and TRBJ1-2, with D possibly TRBD1 on 6 matching bases. CDR3 length: 14 residues. Germline assignment: CDR1 MNHEY and CDR2 SMNVEV (reference sequence). Trimming shortened V by 6 bases and J by 1 base, and 12 bases separated the two germline ends. CDR3 in DNA: TGTGCCAGCAGACAACAGGGAATTAACTATGGCTACACCTTC. This encodes CASRQQGINYGYTF.

This chain links TRBV28 with TRBJ2-5; 15 bases are shared with TRBD2. There are 19 residues in the CDR3. Germline V gene data show CDR1 as MDHEN and CDR2 as SYDVKM. V lost 5 bases and J lost 0; bases outside the gene matches: 10. The chain's CDR3 is CASSRTSGRAGGYQETQYF. The CDR3, as DNA: TGTGCCAGCAGTCGGACTAGCGGGAGGGCCGGTGGGTACCAAGAGACCCAGTACTTC.

The chain employs TRBV28 and TRBJ1-4; D might be TRBD1 (5 bases). Looked up from germline, CDR1 is MDHEN and CDR2 is SYDVKM. This CDR3 is 14 amino acids long. Between the trimmed V and J ends, which lost 6 bases and 8 bases, there was a span of 16 bases. The DNA of the CDR3 is TGTGCCAGCAGCTTAACTGGGGGGGGAGAAAAACTGTTTTTT. Amino acid sequence: CASSLTGGGEKLFF.

This rearrangement joins TRBV5-5 to TRBJ2-2; 9 nucleotides line up with TRBD2. J lost 1 base, V lost 4 bases, and 2 bases had no gene match. This CDR3 is built from 15 residues. Looked up from germline, CDR1 is SGHKS and CDR2 is YYEKEE (reference sequence). The CDR3 loop reads CASSQTSGNTGELFF. The CDR3, as DNA: TGTGCCAGCAGCCAGACTAGCGGGAACACCGGGGAGCTGTTTTTT.

This clone was detected only once. The J gene is TRBJ2-1, the V gene TRBV9, with a tentative D call TRBD1 (6 bases). This CDR3 contains 16 residues. Germline lookup yields CDR1 SGDLS and CDR2 YYNGEE. V was pared by 3 bases and J by 2 bases, with 15 bases between. The CDR3 loop is CASSEDRGMTYNEQFF. CDR3 DNA: TGTGCCAGCAGCGAAGATAGGGGGATGACCTACAATGAGCAGTTCTTC.

This clone was seen a single time. V and J are TRBV9 and TRBJ2-3; D is ambiguous. V shed 0 bases and J shed 3 bases, with 11 bases lying between them. The germline V gene encodes CDR1 SGDLS and CDR2 YYNGEE. The CDR3 is 15 residues long. This CDR3 is CASSVVRAGTDTQYF. In DNA, the CDR3 is TGTGCCAGCAGCGTAGTTCGAGCCGGGACAGATACGCAGTATTTT.

The chain has TRBV28 and TRBJ2-7; 9 positions match TRBD2. Per germline, CDR1 MDHEN and CDR2 SYDVKM. The CDR3 covers 15 residues. The V segment lost 6 bases and the J segment 5 bases; nucleotides outside the gene matches: 11. This chain's CDR3 is CASSPVRAGGNEQYF. The CDR3 nucleotides are TGTGCCAGCAGCCCCGTTCGAGCGGGAGGCAACGAGCAGTACTTC.

V gene TRBV7-8 combines with J gene TRBJ1-6; maybe TRBD1 (5 bases). V was trimmed by 4 bases and J by 4 bases, leaving 14 bases between them. This CDR3 region has 16 residues. Per the germline V gene, CDR1 is SGHVS and CDR2 is FQNEAQ. CDR3 protein: CASSSLGQGYNSPLHF. The CDR3 DNA sequence: TGTGCCAGCAGCTCGCTAGGGCAGGGATATAATTCACCCCTCCACTTT.

CDR3 loop: CASRPGLAAGNIQYF. DNA for the CDR3: TGCGCCAGCAGGCCGGGACTAGCGGCCGGAAACATTCAGTACTTC. The chain has TRBV5-1 and TRBJ2-4; 11 nucleotides match TRBD2. In germline, CDR1 is SGHRS, CDR2 YFSETQ. V was pared by 5 bases and J by 6 bases, with 7 bases of the junction left unmatched. The CDR3 covers 15 residues.

This clone was seen just once. This chain connects TRBV7-2 to TRBJ2-7; D possibly corresponds to TRBD2 (7 bases). Per the germline V gene, CDR1 is SGHTA and CDR2 is FQGNSA. Trimming took off 1 base at V and 0 bases at J, with 10 bases between the two ends. This CDR3 comprises 15 residues. CDR3 sequence (DNA): TGTGCCAGCAGCTTAGGGGGGGGCTTCTCCTACGAGCAGTACTTC. Amino acid sequence: CASSLGGGFSYEQYF.

This sequence joins TRBV10-3 and TRBJ1-1; D not resolved. The CDR3 totals 15 residues. V was trimmed by 0 bases and J by 3 bases, leaving 11 bases between them. CDR1 is ENHRY and CDR2 is SYGVKD in the germline V gene. CDR3 protein: CAISESEQYYTEAFF. The DNA of the CDR3 is TGTGCCATCAGTGAGTCGGAACAGTACTACACTGAAGCTTTCTTT.

The V and J genes are TRBV19 and TRBJ1-1; possible D gene TRBD1, 6 bases. Per the germline V gene, CDR1 is LNHDA and CDR2 is SQIVND (reference sequence). This CDR3 has 14 residues. V was trimmed by 7 bases and J by 4 bases, leaving 16 bases between them. CDR3 residues: CASTPFRGSTEAFF. The CDR3, as DNA: TGTGCCAGTACTCCCTTCAGGGGTAGCACTGAAGCTTTCTTT.